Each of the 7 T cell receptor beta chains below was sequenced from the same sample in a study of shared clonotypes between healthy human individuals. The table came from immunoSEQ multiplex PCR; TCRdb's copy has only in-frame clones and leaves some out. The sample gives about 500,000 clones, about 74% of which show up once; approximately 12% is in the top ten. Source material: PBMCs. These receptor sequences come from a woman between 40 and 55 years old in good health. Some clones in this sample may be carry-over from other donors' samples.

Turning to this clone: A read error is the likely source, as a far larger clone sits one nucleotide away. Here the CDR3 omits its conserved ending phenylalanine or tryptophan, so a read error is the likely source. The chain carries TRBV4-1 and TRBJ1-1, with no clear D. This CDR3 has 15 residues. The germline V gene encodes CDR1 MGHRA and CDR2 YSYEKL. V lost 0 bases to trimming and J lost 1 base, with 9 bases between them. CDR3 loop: CASSQDGRENTEAFL. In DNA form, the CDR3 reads TGCGCCAGCAGCCAAGATGGGAGGGAGAACACTGAAGCTTTCCTT.

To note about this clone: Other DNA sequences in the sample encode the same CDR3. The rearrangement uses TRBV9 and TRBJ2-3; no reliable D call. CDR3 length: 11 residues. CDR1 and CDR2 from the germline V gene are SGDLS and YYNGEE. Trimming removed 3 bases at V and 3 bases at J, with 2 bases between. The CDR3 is CASSATDTQYF. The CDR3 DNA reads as TGTGCCAGCAGCGCGACAGATACGCAGTATTTT.

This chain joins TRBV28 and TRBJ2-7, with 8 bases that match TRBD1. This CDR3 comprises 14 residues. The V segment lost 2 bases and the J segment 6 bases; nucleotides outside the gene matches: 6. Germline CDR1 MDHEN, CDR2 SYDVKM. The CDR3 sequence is CASSLRTGWGEQYF. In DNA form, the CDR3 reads TGTGCCAGCAGTTTACGGACAGGGTGGGGCGAGCAGTACTTC.

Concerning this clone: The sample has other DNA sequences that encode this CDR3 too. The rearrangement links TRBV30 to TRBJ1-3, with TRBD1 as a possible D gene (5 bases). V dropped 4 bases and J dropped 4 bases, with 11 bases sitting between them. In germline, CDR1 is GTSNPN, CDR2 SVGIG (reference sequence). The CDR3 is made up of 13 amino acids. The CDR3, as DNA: TGTGCCTGGACTACGGGGCCAGGAAACACCATATATTTT. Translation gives CAWTTGPGNTIYF.

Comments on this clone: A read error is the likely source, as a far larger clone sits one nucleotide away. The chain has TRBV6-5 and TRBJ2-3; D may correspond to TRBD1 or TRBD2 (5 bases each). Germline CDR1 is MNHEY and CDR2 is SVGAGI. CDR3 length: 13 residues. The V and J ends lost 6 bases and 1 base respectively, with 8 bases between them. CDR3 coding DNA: TGTGCCAGCAGCCGGGACGGCACAGATACGCAGTATTTT. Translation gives CASSRDGTDTQYF.

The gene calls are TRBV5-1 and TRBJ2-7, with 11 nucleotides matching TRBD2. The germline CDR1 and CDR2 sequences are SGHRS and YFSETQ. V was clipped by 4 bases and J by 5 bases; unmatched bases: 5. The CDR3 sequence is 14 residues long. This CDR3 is CASSPTSGSDEQYF. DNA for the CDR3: TGCGCCAGCAGCCCAACTAGCGGGAGCGACGAGCAGTACTTC. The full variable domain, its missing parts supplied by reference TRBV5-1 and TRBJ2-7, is KAGVTQTPRYLIKTRGQQVTLSCSPISGHRSVSWYQQTPGQGLQFLFEYFSETQRNKGNFPGRFSGRQFSNSRSEMNVSTLELGDSALYLCASSPTSGSDEQYFGPGTRLTVT.

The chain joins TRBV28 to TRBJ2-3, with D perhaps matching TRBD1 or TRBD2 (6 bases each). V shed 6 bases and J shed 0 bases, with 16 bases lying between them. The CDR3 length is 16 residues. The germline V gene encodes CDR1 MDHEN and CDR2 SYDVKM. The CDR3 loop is CASRIGGQPSTDTQYF. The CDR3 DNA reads TGTGCCAGCAGAATAGGGGGGCAGCCTAGCACAGATACGCAGTATTTT.